Listed here are 15 T cell receptor beta chains from one sample, sequenced in a study of blood T cell repertoires in COVID-19. TCRdb's copy holds only in-frame clones and misses some; the assay was immunoSEQ multiplex PCR. Counted here are roughly 220,000 clones, around 83% occurring once; the ten biggest clones make up around 8%. Sequencing was done on a sample of peripheral blood. Receptors originate from a woman over 75 with COVID-19, enrolled during active disease.

This rearrangement joins TRBV6-5 to TRBJ2-7; the D gene is possibly TRBD1 (5 bases). Trimming removed 6 bases from V and 3 bases from J, with 9 bases in between. The CDR3 runs to 12 residues. CDR1 MNHEY and CDR2 SVGAGI come from the germline V gene. The DNA of the CDR3 is TGTGCCAGCAGCGACAGAGACTACGAGCAGTACTTC. The encoded protein is CASSDRDYEQYF.

The genes are TRBV6-5 and TRBJ2-1; a weak D match, TRBD2 (6 bases). Trimming cost V 2 bases and J 8 bases, with 10 bases left between them. CDR1 is MNHEY and CDR2 is SVGAGI in the germline V gene. This CDR3 spans 13 amino acids. The CDR3 DNA sequence: TGTGCCAGCAGTTACGGAGGGCTGGATGAGCAGTTCTTC. This translates into CASSYGGLDEQFF.

This rearrangement joins TRBV19 to TRBJ2-3, with TRBD2 matching 9 bases. The CDR3 consists of 17 residues. Germline CDR1 is LNHDA and CDR2 is SQIVND (reference sequence). The junction had 12 bases not matched to a gene; V was cut back by 0 bases and J by 8 bases. This chain's CDR3 is CASSIDLAGGSTGTQYF. The CDR3 DNA reads as TGTGCCAGTAGTATAGATCTGGCGGGAGGGAGCACCGGTACGCAGTATTTT.

The DNA of the CDR3 is TGTGCCAGCAGTTTTGCCCGGGGTTCTGGAAACACCATATATTTT. The encoded protein is CASSFARGSGNTIYF. The chain recombines TRBV27 with TRBJ1-3; no firm D call. Germline-derived CDR1 and CDR2 are MNHEY and SMNVEV (reference sequence). The CDR3 has 15 residues. With 3 bases removed from V and 1 base from J, the gap between germline ends came to 10 bases.

CDR3 sequence reads: CASSQDELGQAFSEAFF. CDR3 DNA sequence: TGTGCCAGCAGCCAAGATGAGTTGGGACAGGCCTTTAGTGAAGCTTTCTTT. V and J are TRBV3-1 (or the pseudogene TRBV3-2) and TRBJ1-1, with 8 nucleotides matching TRBD1. CDR3 size: 17 residues. Germline V gene data show CDR1 as LGHDT and CDR2 as YNNKEL (reference sequence). J lost 7 bases, V lost 0 bases, and 13 bases had no gene match.

This clone was observed once. J is TRBJ2-1 and V is TRBV2; tentatively, D is TRBD2 (6 bases). Germline V gives CDR1 SNHLY, CDR2 FYNNEI. The ends were cut back, 6 bases at V and 6 bases at J, with 18 bases in the middle. The CDR3 length is 15 residues. This CDR3 reads CASRALATPVNEQFF. CDR3 nucleotides: TGTGCCAGCAGAGCACTAGCAACCCCTGTCAATGAGCAGTTCTTC.

This clone was observed a few times. This rearrangement joins TRBV7-3 to TRBJ1-3; no clear D. The V end lost 0 bases, the J end lost 1 base, and 19 bases lay between the germline ends. Germline CDR1 SGHTA, CDR2 FQGTGA. The CDR3 loop spans 19 amino acids. The CDR3 sequence: CASSLTYSEAQPSGNTIYF. Written as DNA, the CDR3 is TGTGCCAGCAGCTTAACCTATTCAGAGGCCCAGCCTTCTGGAAACACCATATATTTT. The variable domain in full, with the rest retrieved from reference TRBV7-3 and TRBJ1-3, is GAGVSQTPSNKVTEKGKYVELRCDPISGHTALYWYRQSLGQGPEFLIYFQGTGAADDSGLPNDRFFAVRPEGSVSTLKIQRTERGDSAVYLCASSLTYSEAQPSGNTIYFGEGSWLTVV.

The chain recombines TRBV5-1 with TRBJ1-4; tentatively, D is TRBD1 (5 bases). The V gene lost 0 bases and the J gene lost 0 bases, with 9 bases spanning the gap. Germline values: CDR1 SGHRS, CDR2 YFSETQ. The CDR3 runs 16 residues. This CDR3 reads CASSLGGTATNEKLFF. CDR3 DNA: TGCGCCAGCAGCTTGGGAGGGACTGCAACTAATGAAAAACTGTTTTTT. Drawing the rest from reference TRBV5-1 and TRBJ1-4, the complete variable domain is KAGVTQTPRYLIKTRGQQVTLSCSPISGHRSVSWYQQTPGQGLQFLFEYFSETQRNKGNFPGRFSGRQFSNSRSEMNVSTLELGDSALYLCASSLGGTATNEKLFFGSGTQLSVL.

The gene calls are TRBV5-1 and TRBJ1-4; 7 nucleotides match TRBD1. Losses at the gene ends were 0 bases for V and 7 bases for J; bases not matched to a gene: 3. The germline V gene has CDR1 SGHRS and CDR2 YFSETQ. The CDR3 contains 14 residues. The CDR3 loop reads CASSLAGTAEKLFF. For the CDR3, the DNA is TGCGCCAGCAGCTTGGCCGGGACAGCTGAAAAACTGTTTTTT.

The J gene is TRBJ1-1, the V gene TRBV5-5; D remains ambiguous. This CDR3 is built from 14 residues. Germline V gene data show CDR1 as SGHKS and CDR2 as YYEKEE (reference sequence). Trimming cost V 2 bases and J 1 base, with 9 bases left between them. The CDR3 here is CASSLPAGNTEAFF. CDR3 in DNA: TGTGCCAGCAGCTTACCGGCGGGGAACACTGAAGCTTTCTTT.

The rearrangement uses TRBV4-2 and TRBJ1-5; 12 bases agree with TRBD1. J gave up 6 bases and V 3 bases, and 6 bases lay outside the gene matches. Germline CDR1 and CDR2: LGHNA and YNFKEQ. CDR3 size: 16 residues. CDR3 in DNA: TGTGCCAGCAGCCATACACCGGGACAGGGGGCTCAGCCCCAGCATTTT. It specifies CASSHTPGQGAQPQHF.

This clone was seen more than once but under ten times. The chain joins TRBV3-1 (or the pseudogene TRBV3-2) to TRBJ2-7; D perhaps matches TRBD2 (7 bases). The V end was cut by 4 bases, the J end by 5 bases, with 12 bases between. The V gene's germline CDR1 is LGHDT and CDR2 YNNKEL (reference sequence). This CDR3 is built from 13 residues. For the CDR3, the DNA is TGTGCCAGCAGCCGGGGAGGGGGAAACGAGCAGTACTTC. It is translated as CASSRGGGNEQYF.

The chain links TRBV2 to TRBJ2-1; TRBD2 aligns across 9 bases. CDR1 is SNHLY and CDR2 is FYNNEI in the germline V gene. The CDR3 sequence is 15 residues long. V was clipped by 3 bases and J by 6 bases; unmatched bases: 6. The CDR3 loop is CASSDRRGGSNEQFF. CDR3 sequence (DNA): TGTGCCAGCAGTGACCGGCGGGGGGGTTCCAATGAGCAGTTCTTC.

The chain combines TRBV7-9 with TRBJ2-2; D remains unclear. V gave up 1 base and J gave up 5 bases, with 5 bases separating them. The germline V gene has CDR1 SEHNR and CDR2 FQNEAQ (reference sequence). The CDR3 covers 13 residues. The CDR3 DNA reads TGTGCCAGCAGCTTAGGGCAGACCGGGGAGCTGTTTTTT. Its protein is CASSLGQTGELFF.

This clone was seen a handful of times. The CDR3 is CASSFGLAGEDTQYF. CDR3 nucleotide sequence: TGTGCCAGCAGCTTCGGACTAGCGGGAGAAGATACGCAGTATTTT. The chain is built from TRBV5-4 and TRBJ2-3; 13 bases are shared with TRBD2. This CDR3 region has 15 residues. V shed 2 bases, J shed 5 bases, and the junction held 2 bases outside the gene matches. The germline gives CDR1 SGHNT, CDR2 YYREEE (reference sequence).